This TCR beta chain was found in a study of blood T cell repertoires in COVID-19. Whole-study context: The origin of the acute and convalescent COVID-19 samples was the United States, Italy and Spain. PBMCs, B-cell-depleted T cells, or T cells provided the cDNA or gDNA that made up the material.

Data came from immunoSEQ multiplex PCR; TCRdb stores just in-frame clones and leaves some out. The sample records about 120,000 clones, 75% to 90% being singletons. The ends lost 5 bases at V and 5 bases at J; junction bases unmatched: 12. This CDR3 spans 17 amino acids. The V gene's germline CDR1 is MDHEN and CDR2 SYDVKM. The specimen was peripheral blood. The chain employs TRBV28 and TRBJ2-1; 10 nucleotides align to TRBD2. This clonotype originated in a woman in her sixties or seventies with acute or convalescent COVID-19. The CDR3 is CASSTRLAGEVNNEQFF. CDR3 nucleotides: TGTGCCAGCAGTACCCGGCTAGCGGGGGAGGTTAACAATGAGCAGTTCTTC.